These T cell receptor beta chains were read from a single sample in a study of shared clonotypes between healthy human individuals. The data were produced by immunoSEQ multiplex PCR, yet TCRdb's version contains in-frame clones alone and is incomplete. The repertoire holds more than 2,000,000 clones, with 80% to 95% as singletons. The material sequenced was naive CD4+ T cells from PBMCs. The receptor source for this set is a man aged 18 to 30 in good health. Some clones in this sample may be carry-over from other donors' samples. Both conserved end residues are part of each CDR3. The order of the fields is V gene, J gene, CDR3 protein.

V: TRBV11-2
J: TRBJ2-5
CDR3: CASSLGLAGGPVETQYF

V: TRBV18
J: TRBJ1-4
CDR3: CASSPRGVGEKLFF

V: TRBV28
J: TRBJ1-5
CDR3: CASTSPGPNQPQHF

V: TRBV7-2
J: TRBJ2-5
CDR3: CASSSLARYQETQYF

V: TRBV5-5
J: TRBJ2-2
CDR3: CASSSGPSTGFGNTGELFF

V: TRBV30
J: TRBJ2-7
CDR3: CAWSPGQGSFEQYF

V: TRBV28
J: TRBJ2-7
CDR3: CASSLRGTGGITTGEQYF

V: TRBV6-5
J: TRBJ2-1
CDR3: CASSVTSDEWDEQFF

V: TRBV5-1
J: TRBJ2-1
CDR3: CASSLGREREQFF

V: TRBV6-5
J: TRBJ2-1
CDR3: CASSALFNTQQFF

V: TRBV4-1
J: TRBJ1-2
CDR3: CASRSTENYGYTF

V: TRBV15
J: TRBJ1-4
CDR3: CATSRAPVGYEKLFF

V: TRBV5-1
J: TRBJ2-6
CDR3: CASSPRTTGGTGANVLTF

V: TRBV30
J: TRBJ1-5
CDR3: CAWNLNRAVQPQHF

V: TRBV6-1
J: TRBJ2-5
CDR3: CASPYSGRAGETQYF

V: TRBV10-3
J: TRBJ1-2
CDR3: CAISLRGYGYTF

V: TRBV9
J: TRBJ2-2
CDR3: CASSSRTGDGELFF

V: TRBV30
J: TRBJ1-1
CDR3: CAWTGGFWGASNTEAFF

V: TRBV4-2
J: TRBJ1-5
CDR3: CASSQVDLTGYYQPQHF

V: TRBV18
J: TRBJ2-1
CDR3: CASSPPDRGTRGSSYNEQFF

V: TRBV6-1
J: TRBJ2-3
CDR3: CASRNTGDTQYF

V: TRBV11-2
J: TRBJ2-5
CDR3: CASSLAGTGSVETQYF

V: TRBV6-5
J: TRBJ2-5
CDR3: CASSYSRKETQYF

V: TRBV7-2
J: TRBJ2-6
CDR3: CASSLTGSSGANVLTF

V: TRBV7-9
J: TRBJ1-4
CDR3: CASSSRTGENEKLFF

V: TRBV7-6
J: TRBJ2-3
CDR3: CASSLRQATDTQYF

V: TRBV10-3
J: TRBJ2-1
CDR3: CAIRGGRYANEQFF

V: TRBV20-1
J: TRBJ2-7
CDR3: CSPGPLADF

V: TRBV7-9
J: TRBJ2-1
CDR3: CASSPRGKDRGLYNEQFF

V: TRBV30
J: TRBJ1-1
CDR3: CAGDRGLTEAFF

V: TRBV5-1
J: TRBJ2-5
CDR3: CASNYLGQGETQYF

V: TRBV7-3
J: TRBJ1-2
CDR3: CASSFRQNYGYTF

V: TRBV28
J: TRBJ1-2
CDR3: CASSLPSYGYTF